This TCR beta chain stems from a study of vaccination effects on CD4 cells after COVID-19. The CDR3 extends over 17 amino acids. The junction had 6 bases not matched to a gene; V was cut back by 4 bases and J by 1 base. Germline V gives CDR1 SGDLS, CDR2 YYNGEE. General study findings and limits: Healthy vaccinees showed cross-reactivity with common cold coronaviruses in only 1 of 255 vaccine-induced clones.

Antigen-specific CD4+ T cell clonotypes were called by their expansion after viral peptide-pool culture in ViraFEST. CD4+ T cell isolation took place after 10 days of culture. The vaccine recipients had no prior SARS-CoV-2 infection, with negative nucleocapsid antibodies. Researchers reported culturing a few million PBMC in each well, adding about 9.5 IU/ml IL-2 and about 9.5 ug/ml peptides. At days 3 and 7, half of the medium was exchanged for IL-2 medium. The table came from immunoSEQ multiplex PCR; TCRdb's copy has only in-frame clones and leaves some out. Of 30,000 to 40,000 clones listed, 73% are singletons. A word on this clone: Its cognate antigen is unknown.

The sequencing here drew on CD4+ T cells from PBMCs cultured with HCoV-OC43 spike peptides, taken before COVID-19 vaccination. Sample subset: HCoV-OC43 spike overlapping peptide pool stimulation. This chain uses TRBV9 with TRBJ2-1, with 12 bases aligning to TRBD2. This receptor was identified in a human donor who received a COVID-19 vaccine. The chain's CDR3 is CASSTSGRSTSYNEQFF. The CDR3 DNA reads as TGTGCCAGCAGCACTAGCGGGAGGTCAACTTCCTACAATGAGCAGTTCTTC.